The 13 T cell receptor beta chains given below trace back to one sample, sequenced in a study of CD8+ T cells in alopecia areata. Treatment reported: oral pan-JAK inhibitor, 5-10 mg twice daily. The authors extracted RNA and reverse transcribed it into cDNA as the sequencing template. Method: immunoSEQ multiplex PCR; TCRdb's copy keeps in-frame clones and lacks some. Found here are about 110,000 clones, roughly 50% of them singletons; the top ten hold 9% to 15%. The sequenced sample was CD8+ T cells sorted from blood, obtained at week 24, from a patient treated with tofacitinib. The receptors shown here come from a human donor with alopecia areata.

This sequence joins TRBV5-1 and TRBJ1-4, with D maybe TRBD1 (6 bases). The V end lost 0 bases, the J end lost 0 bases, and 9 bases lay between the germline ends. The length of the CDR3 is 16 residues. Germline CDR1 SGHRS, CDR2 YFSETQ. The CDR3 DNA is TGCGCCAGCAGCTTGGAGGGGGGTGCAACTAATGAAAAACTGTTTTTT. It translates to CASSLEGGATNEKLFF.

This clone was found many times. CDR3 loop: CASSNDPGSGANVLTF. The DNA of the CDR3 is TGCGCCAGCAGCAACGACCCGGGTTCTGGGGCCAACGTCCTGACTTTC. The J gene is TRBJ2-6, the V gene TRBV4-1; no firm D call. V gave up 5 bases and J gave up 1 base, with 12 bases separating them. This CDR3 is built from 16 residues. CDR1 MGHRA and CDR2 YSYEKL come from the germline V gene.

The DNA for the CDR3 is TGTGCCAGCGCCGGGGGGACCTACGAGCAGTACTTC. Its protein product is CASAGGTYEQYF. The rearrangement joins TRBV25-1 to TRBJ2-7; the match to TRBD2 covers 7 bases. Germline CDR1 is MGHDK and CDR2 is SYGVNS. Germline trimming cut 8 bases from V and 2 bases from J; bases unmatched to any gene: 3. The length of the CDR3 is 12 residues.

This clone was seen once. This chain joins TRBV25-1 and TRBJ2-1; no definite D call. Looked up from germline, CDR1 is MGHDK and CDR2 is SYGVNS. V lost 0 bases and J lost 0, with 9 bases in between. CDR3 length: 16 amino acids. The CDR3 bases are TGTGCCAGCAGTGAATATACCGAGAGCTCCTACAATGAGCAGTTCTTC. Translating it yields CASSEYTESSYNEQFF.

The rearrangement links TRBV6-5 to TRBJ2-7; maybe TRBD2 (6 bases). Trimming shortened V by 2 bases and J by 0 bases, and 14 bases separated the two germline ends. CDR1 and CDR2 from the germline V gene are MNHEY and SVGAGI. The CDR3 runs 16 residues. The CDR3 bases are TGTGCCAGCAGTTACCCGGGGCGGGGCTCCTCCTACGAGCAGTACTTC. Protein: CASSYPGRGSSYEQYF.

This clone has more than one count but fewer than ten. The chain joins TRBV14 to TRBJ2-2; the D gene is possibly TRBD2 (5 bases). The germline V and J ends were trimmed by 3 bases and 3 bases, with 8 bases remaining between them. CDR3 length equals 14 residues. CDR1 and CDR2 from the germline V gene are SGHDN and FVKESK. CDR3 region: CASSHERDTGELFF. CDR3 DNA sequence: TGTGCCAGCAGCCACGAGAGGGACACCGGGGAGCTGTTTTTT.

The rearrangement links TRBV18 to TRBJ1-4, with D perhaps TRBD1 (5 bases). This CDR3 spans 15 amino acids. The V and J ends lost 5 bases and 0 bases respectively, with 10 bases between them. Looked up from germline, CDR1 is KGHSH and CDR2 is LQKENI. CDR3 DNA sequence: TGTGCCAGCTCATCTGGACACGCAACTAATGAAAAACTGTTTTTT. Amino acids: CASSSGHATNEKLFF.

This chain joins TRBV5-6 and TRBJ2-3, with D possibly being TRBD1 (6 bases). This CDR3 is 15 amino acids long. Trimming shortened V by 3 bases and J by 0 bases, and 11 bases separated the two germline ends. Germline V gives CDR1 SGHDT, CDR2 YYEEEE. The CDR3 region has the DNA TGTGCCAGCAGCTGGGGGACACCTAGCACAGATACGCAGTATTTT. It specifies CASSWGTPSTDTQYF.

The chain links TRBV5-4 to TRBJ2-1, with TRBD1 as a possible D gene (6 bases). Germline CDR1 and CDR2: SGHNT and YYREEE (reference sequence). CDR3 length: 13 residues. Trimming removed 2 bases from V and 8 bases from J, with 11 bases in between. The CDR3 protein is CASSFGRGDEQFF. The CDR3 DNA follows: TGTGCCAGCAGCTTTGGCAGGGGTGATGAGCAGTTCTTC.

The rearrangement links TRBV11-2 to TRBJ2-7; D assignment may be TRBD1 or TRBD2 (5 bases each). Trimming cost V 5 bases and J 7 bases, with 21 bases left between them. The CDR3 length is 15 residues. Looked up from germline, CDR1 is SGHAT and CDR2 is FQNNGV. The CDR3 here is CASSPFPGTAKEQYF. As DNA, the CDR3 is TGTGCCAGCAGCCCCTTCCCCGGGACGGCAAAGGAGCAGTACTTC. The entire variable domain, with the rest obtained from reference TRBV11-2 and TRBJ2-7, is as follows: EAGVAQSPRYKIIEKRQSVAFWCNPISGHATLYWYQQILGQGPKLLIQFQNNGVVDDSQLPKDRFSAERLKGVDSTLKIQPAKLEDSAVYLCASSPFPGTAKEQYFGPGTRLTVT.

The CDR3 DNA reads as TGTGCCAGCTCACCATCCAGAAGTTATAGCAATCAGCCCCAGCATTTT. Amino acid sequence: CASSPSRSYSNQPQHF. This chain joins TRBV18 and TRBJ1-5; D is ambiguous. V lost 2 bases and J 0 bases, leaving 11 bases between the germline ends. Per germline, CDR1 KGHSH and CDR2 LQKENI. This CDR3 comprises 16 residues.

The J gene is TRBJ2-4, the V gene TRBV13; D is uncertain. The V end was cut by 6 bases, the J end by 1 base, with 10 bases between. The germline V gene has CDR1 PRHDT and CDR2 FYEKMQ (reference sequence). There are 14 residues in the CDR3. CDR3 in DNA: TGTGCCAGCAGTGAAAGGGTCGCCAAAAACATTCAGTACTTC. This translates into CASSERVAKNIQYF.

The chain recombines TRBV27 with TRBJ2-5; 9 bases are shared with TRBD2. CDR1 and CDR2 from the germline V gene are MNHEY and SMNVEV (reference sequence). The CDR3 is 15 amino acids. The trim removed 6 bases at V and 4 bases at J, leaving 9 bases unmatched. CDR3 nucleotides: TGTGCCAGCAGGGAGGGTAGCGGGGGTAGAGAGACCCAGTACTTC. Its translation is CASREGSGGRETQYF.